This T cell receptor (beta chain) was sequenced for a study of blood T cell repertoires in COVID-19. Study-level background: Some COVID-19 samples were acute and others convalescent; all came from the United States, Italy and Spain.

Sequencing used immunoSEQ multiplex PCR; TCRdb keeps in-frame clones, though not all of them. The table shows a few hundred thousand clones, with 86% occurring only once. Enrolled through a virtual design, the participants were between roughly 18 and 100 years of age and came from 24 US areas. In assigning cohorts, the study relied on participant-reported clinical history. The V and J ends lost 0 bases and 11 bases respectively, with 17 bases between them. This CDR3 is built from 15 residues. The germline V gene has CDR1 MNHEY and CDR2 SVGAGI. Sequencing was done on a sample of PBMCs or T cells enriched from blood (not recorded which). The gene calls are TRBV6-5 and TRBJ1-3; no clear D. This receptor was taken from a man aged 40-49 years who had recovered from COVID-19. CDR3 bases: TGTGCCAGCAGTTACTCGGGCAGCCGGGGAGATGCCATATATTTT. It codes for CASSYSGSRGDAIYF.